The 19 T cell receptor beta chains presented below share a single source sample, sequenced in a study of regulatory T cells in long-lasting Graves disease (dated by TCRdb to the early 2020s). Libraries were built with multiplex PCR. The reads were generated on an Illumina HiSeq 4000. iRepertoire HTBI primers and Arm-PCR amplification of CDR3 regions were used to construct TCR beta libraries. Clones were called with MiXCR by TCRdb after fastp trimmed the public reads at Q25, and only in-frame beta chains were retained. Every distinct CDR3 protein forms one entry, paired with its most common genes and DNA. The sample table holds over 500,000 distinct CDR3 sequences, of which roughly 15% were seen once. The top ten clones comprise around 19% of the sample. The meaning of the sample's time point label: newly diagnosed GD, antithyroid drugs for less than 3 months. RNA was extracted from PBMCs in TRIzol for both TCR sequencing and RNA sequencing.

The sample was also reused in another study, on T cells in Graves' hyperthyroidism and ophthalmopathy.

The sample in question was peripheral blood mononuclear cells (PBMCs), obtained at new diagnosis, from a patient treated with antithyroid drugs. The source is a woman younger than 45 with Graves disease. Donor details come from another sample of the same person, matched by shared clones.

The V and J genes are TRBV27 and TRBJ2-7; no reliable D call. The CDR3 covers 14 residues. Germline CDR1 is MNHEY and CDR2 is SMNVEV (reference sequence). V gave up 6 bases and J gave up 1 base, with 13 bases separating them. CDR3 sequence (DNA): TGTGCCAGCAGCACGGACGGACGATCCTACGAGCAGTACTTC. Translating it yields CASSTDGRSYEQYF.

This clonotype was detected a few times. This rearrangement joins TRBV29-1 to TRBJ1-2, with D perhaps TRBD1 (6 bases). The V gene lost 2 bases and the J gene lost 2 bases, with 12 bases spanning the gap. Germline CDR1 is SQVTM and CDR2 is ANQGSEA. The CDR3 totals 14 residues. The CDR3 protein is CSVEIVTGNYGYTF. The CDR3 DNA follows: TGCAGCGTTGAAATCGTTACAGGGAACTATGGCTACACCTTC.

This chain connects TRBV6-1 to TRBJ1-2, with D unclear. CDR1 and CDR2 from the germline V gene are MNHNS and SASEGT. The CDR3 loop spans 13 amino acids. The germline V and J ends were trimmed by 8 bases and 4 bases, with 14 bases remaining between them. CDR3 sequence reads: CASGKTLFYGYTF. The DNA for the CDR3 is TGTGCCAGCGGTAAGACACTCTTCTATGGCTACACCTTC.

The V call is TRBV18, the J call TRBJ2-2; D is uncertain. The CDR3 covers 17 residues. Germline CDR1 reads KGHSH; CDR2 reads LQKENI. Between the trimmed V and J ends, which lost 0 bases and 3 bases, there was a span of 14 bases. In DNA form, the CDR3 reads TGTGCCAGCTCACCACCGGGCATTAGCCGAGACACCGGGGAGCTGTTTTTT. Amino acids: CASSPPGISRDTGELFF.

The chain is built from TRBV24-1 and TRBJ2-2; 8 bases line up with TRBD1. The CDR3 spans 17 residues. CDR1 KGHDR and CDR2 SFDVKD come from the germline V gene. V shed 4 bases and J 4 bases; nucleotides not matched to a gene: 10. Here the CDR3 DNA reads TGTGCCACCAGTGACTCAGGGGGCTGGGTGGCCACCGGGGAGCTGTTTTTT. Its translation is CATSDSGGWVATGELFF.

Of note for this clonotype: One end of the junction fails to match germline, which may point to a read error. The gene calls are TRBV20-1 and TRBJ2-7; D may match TRBD1 or TRBD2 (6 bases each). The CDR3 extends over 12 amino acids. Per germline, CDR1 DFQATT and CDR2 SNEGSKA (reference sequence). In DNA, the CDR3 is TGCAGTGGGGGGGCGGGCTCCTACGGGCAGTACTTC. Translation: CSGGAGSYGQYF.

This clonotype was observed a handful of times. The V and J genes are TRBV29-1 and TRBJ2-1; D is undetermined. Trimming removed 7 bases at V and 4 bases at J, with 14 bases between. The CDR3 has 13 amino acids. Germline V lookup: CDR1 SQVTM, CDR2 ANQGSEA. In DNA form, the CDR3 reads TGCAGCGCCTTCCCACGGTTTTACAATGAGCAGTTCTTC. It codes for CSAFPRFYNEQFF.

A few counts support this clonotype. V and J are TRBV28 and TRBJ1-5, with D maybe TRBD1 (5 bases). CDR3 length equals 13 residues. In germline, CDR1 is MDHEN, CDR2 SYDVKM. The V and J ends lost 4 bases and 2 bases respectively, with 6 bases between them. This chain's CDR3 is CASSWTRNQPQHF. As DNA, the CDR3 is TGTGCCAGCAGTTGGACACGCAATCAGCCCCAGCATTTT.

CDR3 residues: CASSQSGTANSPLHF. Here the CDR3 DNA reads TGTGCCAGCAGCCAGAGCGGGACAGCCAATTCACCCCTCCACTTT. The chain couples TRBV3-1 to TRBJ1-6; 7 bases line up with TRBD1. The CDR3 contains 15 residues. CDR1 is LGHDT, CDR2 YNNKEL, per germline (reference sequence). After removal of 3 bases from V and 7 bases from J, the junction contained 6 bases not matched to a gene.

This clonotype was recorded a few times. The gene calls are TRBV19 and TRBJ1-3; D gene uncertain. The CDR3 covers 12 residues. Germline values: CDR1 LNHDA, CDR2 SQIVND (reference sequence). V lost 8 bases and J lost 3, with 8 bases in between. The CDR3 sequence: CASADGGNTIYF. CDR3 sequence (DNA): TGTGCCAGTGCCGACGGTGGAAACACCATATATTTT. Together with reference TRBV19 and TRBJ1-3, the CDR3 gives the full variable domain: DGGITQSPKYLFRKEGQNVTLSCEQNLNHDAMYWYRQDPGQGLRLIYYSQIVNDFQKGDIAEGYSVSREKKESFPLTVTSAQKNPTAFYLCASADGGNTIYFGEGSWLTVV.

This clonotype was picked up a small number of times. V is TRBV5-1 and J is TRBJ2-3; no definite D call. Germline V gene sequence: CDR1 SGHRS, CDR2 YFSETQ. CDR3 size: 16 residues. Trimming stripped 4 bases from V and 2 bases from J, with 17 bases between. The chain's CDR3 is CASSPFGFELTDTQYF. CDR3 nucleotide sequence: TGCGCCAGCAGCCCGTTCGGGTTTGAGCTCACAGATACGCAGTATTTT.

V and J are TRBV5-5 and TRBJ2-2, with TRBD1 matching 8 bases. V dropped 0 bases and J dropped 6; count of bases not matched to a gene: 4. This CDR3 spans 15 amino acids. From germline, CDR1 is SGHKS and CDR2 YYEKEE (reference sequence). The CDR3 DNA is TGTGCCAGCAGCTTGGTACTACAGGGGGCCGGGGAGCTGTTTTTT. It yields the protein CASSLVLQGAGELFF.

This clonotype was picked up a small number of times. This chain joins TRBV24-1 and TRBJ2-1; possibly TRBD1 for D (6 bases). This CDR3 contains 16 residues. Germline V gene data show CDR1 as KGHDR and CDR2 as SFDVKD. V was trimmed by 6 bases and J by 4 bases, leaving 18 bases between them. CDR3 bases: TGTGCCACCAGTCGGGCAGGGACATTGAGATACAATGAGCAGTTCTTC. The encoded protein is CATSRAGTLRYNEQFF.

V is TRBV4-1 and J is TRBJ1-2; D not certain. Per germline, CDR1 MGHRA and CDR2 YSYEKL. Trimming cost V 4 bases and J 1 base, with 13 bases left between them. The CDR3 runs 15 residues. The CDR3 coding sequence is TGCGCCAGCAGCCCAGCCAGTGCCGTTAACTATGGCTACACCTTC. It specifies CASSPASAVNYGYTF.

In its sample, this clonotype was seen a few times. The CDR3 DNA reads as TGCAGCGTTGATTGGTTGGGCCGCCAGGCTTTTGAGCAGTTCTTC. This encodes CSVDWLGRQAFEQFF. This sequence joins TRBV29-1 and TRBJ2-1; D gene unclear. Trimming removed 3 bases from V and 9 bases from J, with 21 bases in between. Germline CDR1 SQVTM, CDR2 ANQGSEA. The length of the CDR3 is 15 residues.

In this sample, this clonotype turned up many times. The rearrangement joins TRBV2 to TRBJ2-3; D gene unclear. Trimming stripped 2 bases from V and 3 bases from J, with 12 bases between. CDR1 is SNHLY, CDR2 FYNNEI, per germline. This CDR3 is built from 15 residues. CDR3 sequence (DNA): TGTGCCAGCAGTGAACAGGCCGTTATTACAGATACGCAGTATTTT. As protein: CASSEQAVITDTQYF.

This clonotype has ten or more counts. J is TRBJ2-7 and V is TRBV28; D unclear. The CDR3 runs to 13 residues. V dropped 6 bases and J dropped 2 bases, with 11 bases sitting between them. Germline V gene sequence: CDR1 MDHEN, CDR2 SYDVKM. The CDR3 protein is CASRPRGAYEQYF. Written as DNA, the CDR3 is TGTGCCAGCAGACCGCGTGGCGCCTACGAGCAGTACTTC. Full variable domain (rest looked up from reference TRBV28 and TRBJ2-7): DVKVTQSSRYLVKRTGEKVFLECVQDMDHENMFWYRQDPGLGLRLIYFSYDVKMKEKGDIPEGYSVSREKKERFSLILESASTNQTSMYLCASRPRGAYEQYFGPGTRLTVT.

The sample holds a few counts of this clonotype. The chain is built from TRBV5-1 and TRBJ2-5; unclear D gene. The ends were cut back, 3 bases at V and 4 bases at J, with 22 bases in the middle. This CDR3 is 17 amino acids long. CDR1 is SGHRS and CDR2 is YFSETQ in the germline V gene. The CDR3 is CASSSETGPRGGETQYF. As DNA, the CDR3 is TGCGCCAGCAGCTCCGAAACCGGGCCCCGAGGCGGAGAGACCCAGTACTTC.

The chain links TRBV4-1 to TRBJ2-3; 7 positions agree with TRBD2. The CDR3 has 15 amino acids. CDR1 MGHRA and CDR2 YSYEKL come from the germline V gene. Trimming at V came to 4 bases and at J to 6 bases, leaving 10 bases not matched to a gene. The CDR3 DNA reads TGCGCCAGCAGCCCAACGTCGAGGGGAGGGGATACGCAGTATTTT. Its translation is CASSPTSRGGDTQYF.